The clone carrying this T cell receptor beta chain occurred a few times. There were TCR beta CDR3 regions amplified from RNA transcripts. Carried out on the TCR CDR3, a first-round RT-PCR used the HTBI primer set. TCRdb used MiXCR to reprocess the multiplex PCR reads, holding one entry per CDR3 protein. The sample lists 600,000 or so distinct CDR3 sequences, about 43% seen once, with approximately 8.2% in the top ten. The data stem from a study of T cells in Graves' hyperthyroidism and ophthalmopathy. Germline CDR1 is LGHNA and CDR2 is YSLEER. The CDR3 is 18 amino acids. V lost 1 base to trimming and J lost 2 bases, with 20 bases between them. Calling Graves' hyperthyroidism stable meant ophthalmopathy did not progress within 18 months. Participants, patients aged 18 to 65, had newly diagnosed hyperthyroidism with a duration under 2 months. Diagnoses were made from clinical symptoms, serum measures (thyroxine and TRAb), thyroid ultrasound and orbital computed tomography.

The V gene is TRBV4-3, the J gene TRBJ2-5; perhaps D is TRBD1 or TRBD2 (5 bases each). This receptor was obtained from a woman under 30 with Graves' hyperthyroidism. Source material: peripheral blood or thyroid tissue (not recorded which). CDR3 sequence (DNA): TGCGCCAGCAGCCAAGCGGAGGAAGGGGTGAGGGGACAAGAGACCCAGTACTTC. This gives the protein CASSQAEEGVRGQETQYF.